This T cell receptor beta chain was captured in a study of vaccination and CD4 T cells after COVID-19. Across the whole study: Participants got two doses of BNT162b2 or mRNA-1273 vaccine.

Sequencing of DNA taken from cultured CD4+ T cells relied on the Oncomine TCR Beta short-read assay. TCRdb re-called the PCR reads with MiXCR, one entry per CDR3 protein. Of about 13,000 distinct CDR3 sequences listed, 62% were seen once; the top ten hold 10% to 15%. Regarding the study as a whole: Nearly all convalescent vaccine-specific clones, 304 of 307, recognized only SARS-CoV-2 spike.

With respect to this clonotype: What it binds is unknown.

Treatment meaning: roughly 10-day PBMC culture with coronavirus spike peptide pools or control peptides (ViraFEST assay). Convalescent patients tested SARS-CoV-2 PCR positive from March to December 2020, before Alpha, Beta and Delta emerged. The clonotype was recovered from a human donor who had recovered from COVID-19. The specimen sequenced was CD4+ T cells from blood, cultured in vitro.

CDR3 nucleotides: TGTGCCAGCTCACCTGATGAGACCCAGTACTTC. It translates to CASSPDETQYF. V gene TRBV18 combines with J gene TRBJ2-5; D is unresolved. The ends were cut back, 3 bases at V and 5 bases at J, with 4 bases in the middle. Germline lookup yields CDR1 KGHSH and CDR2 LQKENI. CDR3 length: 11 residues.